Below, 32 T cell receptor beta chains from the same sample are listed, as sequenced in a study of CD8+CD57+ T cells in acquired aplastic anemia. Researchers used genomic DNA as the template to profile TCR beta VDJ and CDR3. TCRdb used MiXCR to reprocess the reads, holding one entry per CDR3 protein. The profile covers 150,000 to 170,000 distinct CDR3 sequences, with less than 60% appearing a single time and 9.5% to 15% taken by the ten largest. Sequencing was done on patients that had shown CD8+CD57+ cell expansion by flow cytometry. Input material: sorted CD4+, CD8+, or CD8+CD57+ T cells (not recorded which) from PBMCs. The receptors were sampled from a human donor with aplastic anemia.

CDR3 amino acids: CAISDRAHEQYF. The CDR3 DNA reads as TGTGCCATCAGTGACAGGGCCCACGAGCAGTACTTC. V is TRBV10-3 and J is TRBJ2-7; D possibly corresponds to TRBD1 (5 bases). V gave up 3 bases and J gave up 5 bases, with 8 bases separating them. The V gene's germline CDR1 is ENHRY and CDR2 SYGVKD. This CDR3 is 12 amino acids long.

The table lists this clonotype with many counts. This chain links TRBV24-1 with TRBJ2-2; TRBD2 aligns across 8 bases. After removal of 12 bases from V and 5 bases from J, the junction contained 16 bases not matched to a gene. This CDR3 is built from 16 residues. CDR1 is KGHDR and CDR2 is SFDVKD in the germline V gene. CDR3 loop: CASQRGSGRDTGELFF. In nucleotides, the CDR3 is TGTGCCTCTCAGAGGGGGTCCGGGAGGGATACCGGGGAGCTGTTTTTT.

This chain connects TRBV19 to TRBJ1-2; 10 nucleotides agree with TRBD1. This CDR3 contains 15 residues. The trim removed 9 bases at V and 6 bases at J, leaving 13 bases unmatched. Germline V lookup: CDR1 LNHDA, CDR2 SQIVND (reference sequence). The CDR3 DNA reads TGTGCCAGCACCCCGGGACAGGGGAACCCCCATGGCTACACCTTC. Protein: CASTPGQGNPHGYTF.

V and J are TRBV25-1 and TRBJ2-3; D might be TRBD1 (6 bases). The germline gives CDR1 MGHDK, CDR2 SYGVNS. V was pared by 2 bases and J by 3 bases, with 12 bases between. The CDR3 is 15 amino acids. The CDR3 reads CASSERRGGTDTQYF. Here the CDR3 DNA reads TGTGCCAGCAGTGAACGCCGAGGGGGAACAGATACGCAGTATTTT.

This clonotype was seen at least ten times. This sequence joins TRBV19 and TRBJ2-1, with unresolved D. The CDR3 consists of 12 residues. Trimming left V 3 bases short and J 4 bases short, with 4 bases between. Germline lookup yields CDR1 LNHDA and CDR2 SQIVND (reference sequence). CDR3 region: CASSIGYNEQFF. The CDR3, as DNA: TGTGCCAGTAGTATCGGGTACAATGAGCAGTTCTTC.

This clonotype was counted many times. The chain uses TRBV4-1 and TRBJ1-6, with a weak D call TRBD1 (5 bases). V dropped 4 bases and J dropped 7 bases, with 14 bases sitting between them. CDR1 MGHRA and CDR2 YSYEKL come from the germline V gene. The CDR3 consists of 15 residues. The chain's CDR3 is CASSPPTGGNSPLHF. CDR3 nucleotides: TGCGCCAGCAGCCCGCCCACGGGGGGAAATTCACCCCTCCACTTT.

CDR3 in DNA: TGTGCCAGCAGCACAGGGACTAGCTCCTACAATGAGCAGTTCTTC. As protein: CASSTGTSSYNEQFF. The chain couples TRBV9 to TRBJ2-1; TRBD2 matches 8 bases. Germline V gene sequence: CDR1 SGDLS, CDR2 YYNGEE. The CDR3 sequence is 15 residues long. With V trimmed by 4 bases and J by 0 bases, 3 bases remained unmatched.

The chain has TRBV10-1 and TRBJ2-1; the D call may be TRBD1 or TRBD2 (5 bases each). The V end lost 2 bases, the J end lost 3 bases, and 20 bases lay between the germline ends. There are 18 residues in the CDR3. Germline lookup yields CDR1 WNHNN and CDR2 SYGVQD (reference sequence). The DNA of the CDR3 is TGCGCCAGCAGTGAGGTTCGGGGCAAGCCTGTAATCTACAATGAGCAGTTCTTC. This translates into CASSEVRGKPVIYNEQFF.

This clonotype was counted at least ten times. CDR3 DNA: TGTGCCAGCGGAGCTAGGGGCTCCTACGAGCAGTACTTC. This translates into CASGARGSYEQYF. The chain joins TRBV2 to TRBJ2-7; the D gene is possibly TRBD1 (5 bases). Germline V gives CDR1 SNHLY, CDR2 FYNNEI. Trimming removed 8 bases at V and 0 bases at J, with 11 bases between. The CDR3 loop spans 13 amino acids.

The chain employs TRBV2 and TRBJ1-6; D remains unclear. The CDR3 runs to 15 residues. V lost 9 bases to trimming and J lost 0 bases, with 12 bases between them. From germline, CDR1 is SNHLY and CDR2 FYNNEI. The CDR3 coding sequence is TGTGCCAGTCAACAGTTCAGCTCCTATAATTCACCCCTCCACTTT. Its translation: CASQQFSSYNSPLHF.

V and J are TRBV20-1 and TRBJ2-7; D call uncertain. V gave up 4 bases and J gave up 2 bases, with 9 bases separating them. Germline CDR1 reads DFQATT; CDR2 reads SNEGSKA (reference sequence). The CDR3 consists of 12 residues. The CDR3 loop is CSANWGPYEQYF. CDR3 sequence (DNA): TGCAGTGCTAACTGGGGTCCCTACGAGCAGTACTTC.

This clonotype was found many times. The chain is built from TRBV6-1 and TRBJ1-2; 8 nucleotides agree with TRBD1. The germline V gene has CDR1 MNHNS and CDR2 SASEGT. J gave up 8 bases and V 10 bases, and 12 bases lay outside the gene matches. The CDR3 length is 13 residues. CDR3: CATDRGWGEGYTF. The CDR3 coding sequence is TGTGCCACCGACAGGGGATGGGGCGAAGGCTACACCTTC.

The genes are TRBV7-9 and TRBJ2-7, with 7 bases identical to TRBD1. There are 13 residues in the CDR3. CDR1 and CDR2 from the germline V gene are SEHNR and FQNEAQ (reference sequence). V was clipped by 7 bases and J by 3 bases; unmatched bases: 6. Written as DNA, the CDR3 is TGTGCCAGCAACCCCCAGGGGGACTACGAGCAGTACTTC. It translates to CASNPQGDYEQYF.

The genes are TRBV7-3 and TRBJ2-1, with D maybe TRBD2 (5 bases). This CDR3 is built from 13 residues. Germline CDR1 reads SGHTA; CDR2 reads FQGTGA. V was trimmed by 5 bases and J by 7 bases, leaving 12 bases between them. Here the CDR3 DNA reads TGTGCCAGCAGCCCGGAACTAGTGAATGAGCAGTTCTTC. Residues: CASSPELVNEQFF.

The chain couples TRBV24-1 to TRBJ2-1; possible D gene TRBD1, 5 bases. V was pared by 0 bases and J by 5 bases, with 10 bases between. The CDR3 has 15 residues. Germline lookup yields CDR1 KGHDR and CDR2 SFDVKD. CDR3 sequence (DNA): TGTGCCACCAGTGATTTGCGTGGGGCCCACAATGAGCAGTTCTTC. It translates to CATSDLRGAHNEQFF.

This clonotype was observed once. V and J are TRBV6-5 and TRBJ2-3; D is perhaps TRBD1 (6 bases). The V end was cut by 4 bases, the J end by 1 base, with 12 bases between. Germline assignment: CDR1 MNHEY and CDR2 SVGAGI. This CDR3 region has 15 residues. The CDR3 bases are TGTGCCAGCAGTTTCCGGGACATCCGCACAGATACGCAGTATTTT. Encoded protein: CASSFRDIRTDTQYF.

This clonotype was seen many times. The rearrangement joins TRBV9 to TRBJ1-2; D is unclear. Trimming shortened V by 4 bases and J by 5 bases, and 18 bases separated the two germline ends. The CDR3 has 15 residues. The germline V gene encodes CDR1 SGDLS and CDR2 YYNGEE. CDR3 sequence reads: CASSPRPGYLYGYTF. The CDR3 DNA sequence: TGTGCCAGCAGCCCCCGACCGGGATACCTGTATGGCTACACCTTC.

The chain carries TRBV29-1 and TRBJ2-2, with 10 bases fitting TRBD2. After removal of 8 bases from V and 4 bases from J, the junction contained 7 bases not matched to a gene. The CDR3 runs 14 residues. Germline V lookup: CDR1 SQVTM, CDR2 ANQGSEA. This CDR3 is CSPSGGAATGELFF. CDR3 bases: TGCAGCCCAAGCGGGGGGGCCGCCACCGGGGAGCTGTTTTTT.

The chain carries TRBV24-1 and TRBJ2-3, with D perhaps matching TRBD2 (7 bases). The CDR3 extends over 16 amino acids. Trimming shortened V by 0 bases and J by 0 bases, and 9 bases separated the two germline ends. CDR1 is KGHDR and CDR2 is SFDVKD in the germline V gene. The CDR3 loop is CATSDLRGGSTDTQYF. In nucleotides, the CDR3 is TGTGCCACCAGTGATTTGAGGGGGGGGAGCACAGATACGCAGTATTTT.

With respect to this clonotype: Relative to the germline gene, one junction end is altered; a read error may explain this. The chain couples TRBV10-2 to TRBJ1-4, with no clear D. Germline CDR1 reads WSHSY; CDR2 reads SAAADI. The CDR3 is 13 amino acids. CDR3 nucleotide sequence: TGCACCAGCAGTCCCCCAGCAAATGAAAAACTGTTTTTT. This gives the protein CTSSPPANEKLFF.

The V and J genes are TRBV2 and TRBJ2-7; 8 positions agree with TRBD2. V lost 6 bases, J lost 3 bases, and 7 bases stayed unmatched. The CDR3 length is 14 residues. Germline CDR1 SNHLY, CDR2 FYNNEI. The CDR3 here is CASSLVGGDYEQYF. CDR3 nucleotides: TGTGCCAGCAGCTTGGTCGGGGGGGACTACGAGCAGTACTTC.

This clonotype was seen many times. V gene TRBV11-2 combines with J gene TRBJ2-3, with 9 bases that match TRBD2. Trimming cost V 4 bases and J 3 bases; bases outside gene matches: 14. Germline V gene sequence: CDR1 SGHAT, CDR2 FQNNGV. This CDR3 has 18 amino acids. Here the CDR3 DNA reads TGTGCCAGCAGCTCCGACCCGGGACTAGCCATAAAAACAGATACGCAGTATTTT. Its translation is CASSSDPGLAIKTDTQYF.

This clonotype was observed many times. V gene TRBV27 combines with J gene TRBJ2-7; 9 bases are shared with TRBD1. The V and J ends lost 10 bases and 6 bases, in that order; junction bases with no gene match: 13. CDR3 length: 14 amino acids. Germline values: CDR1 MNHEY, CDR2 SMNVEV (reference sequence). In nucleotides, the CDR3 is TGTGCCACCCATACAGGGGGCGGCTCGGGCGAGCAGTACTTC. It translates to CATHTGGGSGEQYF.

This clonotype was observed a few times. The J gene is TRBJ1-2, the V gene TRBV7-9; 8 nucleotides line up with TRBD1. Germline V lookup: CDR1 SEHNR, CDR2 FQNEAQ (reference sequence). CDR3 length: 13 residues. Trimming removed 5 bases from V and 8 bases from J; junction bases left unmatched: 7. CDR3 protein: CASSRGTGLGYTF. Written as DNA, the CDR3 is TGTGCCAGCAGCCGTGGGACAGGTCTCGGCTACACCTTC.

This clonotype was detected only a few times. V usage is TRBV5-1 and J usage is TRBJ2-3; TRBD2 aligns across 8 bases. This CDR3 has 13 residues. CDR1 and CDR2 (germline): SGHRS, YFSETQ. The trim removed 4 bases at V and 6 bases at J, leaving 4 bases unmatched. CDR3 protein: CASSRTSIDTQYF. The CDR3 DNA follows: TGCGCCAGCAGCAGGACTAGCATCGATACGCAGTATTTT. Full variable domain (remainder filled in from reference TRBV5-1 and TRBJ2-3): KAGVTQTPRYLIKTRGQQVTLSCSPISGHRSVSWYQQTPGQGLQFLFEYFSETQRNKGNFPGRFSGRQFSNSRSEMNVSTLELGDSALYLCASSRTSIDTQYFGPGTRLTVL.

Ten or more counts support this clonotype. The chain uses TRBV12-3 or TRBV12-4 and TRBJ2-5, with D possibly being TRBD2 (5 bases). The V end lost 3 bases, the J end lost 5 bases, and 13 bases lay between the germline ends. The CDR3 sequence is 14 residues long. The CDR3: CASSLAGSWETQYF. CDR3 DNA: TGTGCCAGCAGTTTGGCGGGCAGTTGGGAGACCCAGTACTTC.

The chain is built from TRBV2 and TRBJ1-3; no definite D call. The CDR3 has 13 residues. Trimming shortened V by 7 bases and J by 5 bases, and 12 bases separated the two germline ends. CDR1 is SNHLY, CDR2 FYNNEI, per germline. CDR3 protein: CASTWAERNTIYF. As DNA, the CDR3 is TGTGCCAGCACCTGGGCAGAAAGAAACACCATATATTTT.

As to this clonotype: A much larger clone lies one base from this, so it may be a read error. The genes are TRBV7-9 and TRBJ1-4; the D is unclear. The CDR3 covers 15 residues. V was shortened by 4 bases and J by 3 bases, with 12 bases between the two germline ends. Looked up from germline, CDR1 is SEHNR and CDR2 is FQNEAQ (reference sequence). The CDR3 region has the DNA TGTGCCAGCAGCTCCTGGCTCGGGGCTAATGAAAAACTGTTTTTT. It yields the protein CASSSWLGANEKLFF.

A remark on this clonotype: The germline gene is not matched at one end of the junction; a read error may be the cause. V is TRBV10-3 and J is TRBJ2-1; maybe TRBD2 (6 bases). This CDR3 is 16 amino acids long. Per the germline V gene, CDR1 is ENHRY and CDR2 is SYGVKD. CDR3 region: CAISESAGSGYNGQFF. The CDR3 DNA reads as TGTGCCATCAGTGAGTCGGCAGGGAGCGGGTACAATGGGCAGTTCTTC.

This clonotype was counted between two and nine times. The CDR3 loop is CATSIAGGSETQYF. CDR3 nucleotides: TGTGCCACCAGTATTGCGGGAGGGTCGGAGACCCAGTACTTC. The rearrangement links TRBV24-1 to TRBJ2-5; 9 nucleotides agree with TRBD2. Trimming removed 6 bases from V and 5 bases from J; junction bases left unmatched: 6. The germline V gene has CDR1 KGHDR and CDR2 SFDVKD. This CDR3 is built from 14 residues.

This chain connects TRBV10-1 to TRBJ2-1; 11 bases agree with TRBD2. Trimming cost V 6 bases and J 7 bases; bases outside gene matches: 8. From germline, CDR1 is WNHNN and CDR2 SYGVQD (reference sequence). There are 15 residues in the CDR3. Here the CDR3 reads CASSLPLAGVNEQFF. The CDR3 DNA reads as TGCGCCAGCAGCTTGCCACTAGCGGGAGTAAATGAGCAGTTCTTC.

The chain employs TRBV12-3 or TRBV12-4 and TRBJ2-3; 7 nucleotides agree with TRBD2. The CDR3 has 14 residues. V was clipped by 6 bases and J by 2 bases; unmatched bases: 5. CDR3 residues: CASSESGDTDTQYF. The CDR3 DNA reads TGTGCCAGCAGCGAAAGCGGGGACACAGATACGCAGTATTTT.